Given below is one TCR beta chain in context. The sample is drawn from a study of blood T cell repertoires in COVID-19. Study-level background: Italy, Spain and the United States were the sources of the convalescent and acute COVID-19 samples. T cells, B-cell-depleted T cells, or PBMCs supplied cDNA or gDNA.

This CDR3 contains 13 residues. CDR1 and CDR2 from the germline V gene are SGHRS and YFSETQ. V dropped 4 bases and J dropped 5 bases, with 12 bases sitting between them. Per the study methods: How many nucleated cells were present was estimated from reference gene primer amplification. Only in-frame clones appear in the TCRdb table, and some are missing; sequencing was by immunoSEQ multiplex PCR. D and trimming come from the DNA, and the V and J calls and clone size come from that table. The data hold about 250,000 clones, with roughly four fifths observed a single time. This TCR was recovered from a man aged 80 or over with acute or convalescent COVID-19. Sequencing was carried out using peripheral blood. V gene TRBV5-1 combines with J gene TRBJ1-1; possible D gene TRBD1, 6 bases. CDR3 sequence reads: CASSLTGSTEAFF. CDR3 nucleotides: TGCGCCAGCAGCCTAACAGGGAGTACTGAAGCTTTCTTT.